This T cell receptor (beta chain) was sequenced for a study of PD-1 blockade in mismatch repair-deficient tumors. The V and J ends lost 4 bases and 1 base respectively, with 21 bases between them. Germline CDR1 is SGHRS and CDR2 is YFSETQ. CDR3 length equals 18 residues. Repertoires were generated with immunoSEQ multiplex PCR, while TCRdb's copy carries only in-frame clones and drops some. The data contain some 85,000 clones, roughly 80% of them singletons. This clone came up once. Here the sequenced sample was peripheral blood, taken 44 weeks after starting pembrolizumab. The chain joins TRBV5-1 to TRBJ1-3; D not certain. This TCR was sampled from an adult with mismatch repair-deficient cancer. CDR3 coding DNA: TGCGCCAGCAGCCCTGGACTCACGGATTTAGTTTCTGGAAACACCATATATTTT. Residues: CASSPGLTDLVSGNTIYF.